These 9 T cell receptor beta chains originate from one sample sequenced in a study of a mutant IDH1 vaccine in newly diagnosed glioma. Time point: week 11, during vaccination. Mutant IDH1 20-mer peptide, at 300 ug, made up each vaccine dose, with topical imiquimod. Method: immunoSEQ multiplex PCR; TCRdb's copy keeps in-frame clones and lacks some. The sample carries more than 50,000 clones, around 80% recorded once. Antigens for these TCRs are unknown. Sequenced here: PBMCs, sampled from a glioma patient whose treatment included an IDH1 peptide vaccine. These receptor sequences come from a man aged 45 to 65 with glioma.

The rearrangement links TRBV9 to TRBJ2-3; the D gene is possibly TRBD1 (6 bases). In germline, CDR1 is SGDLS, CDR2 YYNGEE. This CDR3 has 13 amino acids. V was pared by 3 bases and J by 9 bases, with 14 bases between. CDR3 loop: CASSASYRATQYF. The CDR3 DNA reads TGTGCCAGCAGCGCCAGTTACAGGGCGACGCAGTATTTT.

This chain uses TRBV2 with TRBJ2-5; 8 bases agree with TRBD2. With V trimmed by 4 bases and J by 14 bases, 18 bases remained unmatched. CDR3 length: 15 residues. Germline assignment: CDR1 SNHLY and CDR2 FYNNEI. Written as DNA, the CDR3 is TGTGCCAGCAGTGCCCCTTATGAGGAGCGGGGGTACTTCTACTTC. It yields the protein CASSAPYEERGYFYF.

The CDR3 region has the DNA TGTGCCAGCAGGGGGTACGGTACGCAGTATTTT. As protein: CASRGYGTQYF. The rearrangement joins TRBV2 to TRBJ2-3; D remains ambiguous. The length of the CDR3 is 11 residues. Germline assignment: CDR1 SNHLY and CDR2 FYNNEI. Deletions cut 6 bases from V and 8 bases from J, with 9 bases between.

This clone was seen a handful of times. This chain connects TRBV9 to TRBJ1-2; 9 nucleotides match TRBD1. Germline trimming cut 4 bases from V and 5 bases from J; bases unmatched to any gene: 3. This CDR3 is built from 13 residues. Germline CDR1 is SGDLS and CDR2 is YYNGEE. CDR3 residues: CASSRTGEYGYTF. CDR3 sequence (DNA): TGTGCCAGCAGCCGGACAGGGGAGTATGGCTACACCTTC.

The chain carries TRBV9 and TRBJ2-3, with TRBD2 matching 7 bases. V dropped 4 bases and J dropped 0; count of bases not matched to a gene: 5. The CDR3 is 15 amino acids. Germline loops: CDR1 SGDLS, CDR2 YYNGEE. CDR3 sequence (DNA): TGTGCCAGCAGCAGCGGGACTTCTAGCACAGATACGCAGTATTTT. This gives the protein CASSSGTSSTDTQYF.

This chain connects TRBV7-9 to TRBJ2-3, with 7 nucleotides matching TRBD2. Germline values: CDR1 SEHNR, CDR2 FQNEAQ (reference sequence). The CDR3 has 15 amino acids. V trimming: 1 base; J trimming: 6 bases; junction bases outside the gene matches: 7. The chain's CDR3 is CASSLGLGEGDTQYF. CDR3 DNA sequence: TGTGCCAGCAGCTTAGGGCTAGGGGAGGGGGATACGCAGTATTTT.

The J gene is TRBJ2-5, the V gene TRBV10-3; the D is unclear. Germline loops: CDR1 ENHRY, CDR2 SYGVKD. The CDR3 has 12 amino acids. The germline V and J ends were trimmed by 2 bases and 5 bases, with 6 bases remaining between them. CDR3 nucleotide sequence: TGTGCCATCAGTGAGCCCTTTGAGACCCAGTACTTC. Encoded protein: CAISEPFETQYF.

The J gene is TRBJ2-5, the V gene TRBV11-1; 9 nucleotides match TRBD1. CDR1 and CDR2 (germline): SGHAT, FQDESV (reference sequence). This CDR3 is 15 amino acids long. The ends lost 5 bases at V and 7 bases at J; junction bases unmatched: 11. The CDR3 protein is CASSPRGQGFATQYF. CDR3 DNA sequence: TGTGCCAGCAGCCCAAGGGGACAGGGATTCGCGACCCAGTACTTC. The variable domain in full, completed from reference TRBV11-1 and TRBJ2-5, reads EAEVAQSPRYKITEKSQAVAFWCDPISGHATLYWYRQILGQGPELLVQFQDESVVDDSQLPKDRFSAERLKGVDSTLKIQPAELGDSAMYLCASSPRGQGFATQYFGPGTRLLVL.

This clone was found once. The CDR3 region has the DNA TGTGCCAGCAGCTACCAAGGAGGGATCGGCACAGATACGCAGTATTTT. Translation: CASSYQGGIGTDTQYF. The chain joins TRBV11-1 to TRBJ2-3; D is perhaps TRBD2 (6 bases). Trimming pared 4 bases from V and 1 base from J, leaving 15 bases between. CDR1 is SGHAT, CDR2 FQDESV, per germline (reference sequence). CDR3 length equals 16 residues.